Reported below is one T cell receptor (beta chain). Its ends do not fully match the called genes, so a read error is possible. The entry originates in a study of T cell repertoires in cytomegalovirus infection. TCRdb reprocessed the reads with MiXCR, giving one entry per CDR3 protein. The sample shows some 680,000 distinct CDR3 sequences, less than 40% of them seen only once. This CDR3 comprises 14 residues. From germline, CDR1 is MDHEN and CDR2 SYDVKM. Sequencing was done on a sample of PBMCs. This clonotype was obtained from a human donor in good health (CMV status not recorded). Some clones in this sample may be carry-over from other donors' samples. This chain links TRBV28 with TRBJ1-6; 7 bases are a match to TRBD1. The DNA of the CDR3 is TGTGCCAGCTTTGAGGGGGCGCTTAATTCACCCCTCCCCTTT. This translates into CASFEGALNSPLPF.